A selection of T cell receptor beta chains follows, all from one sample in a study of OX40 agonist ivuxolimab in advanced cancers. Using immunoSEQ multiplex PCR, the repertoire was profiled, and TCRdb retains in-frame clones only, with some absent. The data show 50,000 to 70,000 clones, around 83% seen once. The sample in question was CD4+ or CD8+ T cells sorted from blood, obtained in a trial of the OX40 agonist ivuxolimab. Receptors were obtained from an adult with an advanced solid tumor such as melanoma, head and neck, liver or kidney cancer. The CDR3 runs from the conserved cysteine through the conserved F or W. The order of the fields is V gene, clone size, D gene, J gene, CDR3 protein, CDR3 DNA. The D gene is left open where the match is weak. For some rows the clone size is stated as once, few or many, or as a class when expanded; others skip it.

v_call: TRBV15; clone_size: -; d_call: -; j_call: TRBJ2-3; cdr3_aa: CATSRARGTDTQYF; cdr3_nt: TGTGCCACCAGCAGAGCCCGGGGCACAGATACGCAGTATTTT
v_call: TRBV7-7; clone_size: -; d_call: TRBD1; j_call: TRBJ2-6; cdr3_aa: CASSPDRFGVLTF; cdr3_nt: TGTGCCAGCAGCCCGGACAGGTTTGGCGTCCTGACTTTC
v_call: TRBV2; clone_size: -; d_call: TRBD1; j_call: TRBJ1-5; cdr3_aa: CASRGGQGYQPQHF; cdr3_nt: TGTGCCAGCAGGGGGGGACAGGGCTACCAGCCCCAGCATTTT
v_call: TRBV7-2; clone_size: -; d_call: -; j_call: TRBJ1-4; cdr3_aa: CASSLDGFEKLFF; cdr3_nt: TGTGCCAGCAGCTTAGATGGGTTTGAAAAACTGTTTTTT
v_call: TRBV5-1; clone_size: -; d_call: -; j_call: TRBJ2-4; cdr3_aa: CASSLGDGAQAKNIQYF; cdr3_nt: TGCGCCAGCAGCTTGGGTGACGGGGCCCAGGCCAAAAACATTCAGTACTTC
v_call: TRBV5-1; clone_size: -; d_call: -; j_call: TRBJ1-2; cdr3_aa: CASSLRGTNYGYTF; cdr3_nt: TGCGCCAGCAGCTTGAGGGGGACTAACTATGGCTACACCTTC
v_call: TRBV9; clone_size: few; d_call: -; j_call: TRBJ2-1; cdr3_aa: CASSVALGGNEQFF; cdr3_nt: TGTGCCAGCAGCGTAGCTTTGGGGGGTAATGAGCAGTTCTTC
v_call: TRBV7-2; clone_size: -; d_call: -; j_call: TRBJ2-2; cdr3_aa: CASSLITSNTGELFF; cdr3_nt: TGTGCCAGCAGCTTAATAACATCGAACACCGGGGAGCTGTTTTTT
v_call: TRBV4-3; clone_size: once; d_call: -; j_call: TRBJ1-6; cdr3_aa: CASSRGQGHDNSPLHF; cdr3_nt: TGCGCCAGCAGTCGAGGTCAGGGCCACGATAATTCACCCCTCCACTTT
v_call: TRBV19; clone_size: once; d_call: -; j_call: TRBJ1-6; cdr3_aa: CASGAKHNSPLHF; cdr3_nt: TGTGCCTCAGGGGCTAAACATAATTCACCCCTCCACTTT
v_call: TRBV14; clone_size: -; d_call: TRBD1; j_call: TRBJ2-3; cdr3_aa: CASSLNTGGNTDTQYF; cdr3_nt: TGTGCCAGCAGCCTAAACACAGGGGGCAACACAGATACGCAGTATTTT
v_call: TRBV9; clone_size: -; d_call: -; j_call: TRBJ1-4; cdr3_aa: CASSVLQGANEKLFF; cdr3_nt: TGTGCCAGCAGCGTTCTCCAGGGAGCTAATGAAAAACTGTTTTTT
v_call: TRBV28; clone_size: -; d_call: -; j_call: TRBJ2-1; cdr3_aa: CASSFPTQPTKGRYNEQFF; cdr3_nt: TGTGCCAGCAGTTTCCCAACGCAACCGACTAAGGGTCGTTACAATGAGCAGTTCTTC
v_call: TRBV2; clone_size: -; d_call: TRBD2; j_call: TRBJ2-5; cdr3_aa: CASQGLAGGLGETQYF; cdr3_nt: TGTGCCAGCCAGGGACTAGCGGGGGGGCTTGGGGAGACCCAGTACTTC
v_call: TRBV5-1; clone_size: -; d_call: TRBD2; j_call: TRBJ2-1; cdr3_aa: CASSLRTSGNNEQFF; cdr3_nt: TGCGCCAGCAGCCTACGGACTAGCGGGAACAATGAGCAGTTCTTC
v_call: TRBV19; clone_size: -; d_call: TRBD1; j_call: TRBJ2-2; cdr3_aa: CASKDRGPSEAGELFF; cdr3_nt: TGTGCCAGTAAAGACAGGGGGCCCTCAGAGGCCGGGGAGCTGTTTTTT
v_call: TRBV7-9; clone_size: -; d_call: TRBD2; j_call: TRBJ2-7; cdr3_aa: CASSLVSGPPHEQYF; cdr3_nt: TGTGCCAGCAGCTTAGTTAGCGGGCCTCCCCACGAGCAGTACTTC
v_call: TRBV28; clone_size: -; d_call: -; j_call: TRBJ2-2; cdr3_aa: CASRHGHPDGELFF; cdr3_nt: TGTGCCAGCAGGCACGGACACCCCGACGGGGAGCTGTTTTTT
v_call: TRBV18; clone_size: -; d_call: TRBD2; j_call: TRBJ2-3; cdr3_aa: CASSPTSGSTDTQYF; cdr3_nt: TGTGCCAGCTCACCGACTAGCGGGAGCACAGATACGCAGTATTTT
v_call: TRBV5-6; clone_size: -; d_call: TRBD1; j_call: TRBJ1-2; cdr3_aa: CASSFETGYGYTF; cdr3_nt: TGTGCCAGCAGCTTCGAGACAGGGTATGGCTACACCTTC
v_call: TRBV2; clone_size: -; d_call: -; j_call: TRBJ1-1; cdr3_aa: CASRQLSDEAFF; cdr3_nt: TGTGCCAGCAGGCAACTTTCAGATGAAGCTTTCTTT
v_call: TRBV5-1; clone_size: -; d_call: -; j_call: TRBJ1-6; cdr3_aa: CASSLVAGKNSPLHF; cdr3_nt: TGCGCCAGCAGCTTGGTGGCGGGAAAAAATTCACCCCTCCACTTT
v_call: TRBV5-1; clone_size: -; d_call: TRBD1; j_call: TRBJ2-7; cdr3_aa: CASSLRQGDEQYF; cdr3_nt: TGCGCCAGCAGCCTGCGACAGGGGGACGAGCAGTACTTC
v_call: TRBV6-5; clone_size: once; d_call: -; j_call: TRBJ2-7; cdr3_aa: CASSLRSYEQYF; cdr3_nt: TGTGCCAGCAGTCTCCGCTCCTACGAGCAGTACTTC
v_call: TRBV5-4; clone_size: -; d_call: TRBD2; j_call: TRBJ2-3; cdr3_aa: CASSKLAGGWDTQYF; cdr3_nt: TGTGCCAGCAGTAAGCTAGCGGGAGGGTGGGATACGCAGTATTTT
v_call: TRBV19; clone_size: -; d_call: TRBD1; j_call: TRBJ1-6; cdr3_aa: CASSVTGTGGRSPLHF; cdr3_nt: TGTGCCAGTAGTGTCACCGGGACAGGGGGCCGTTCACCCCTCCACTTT
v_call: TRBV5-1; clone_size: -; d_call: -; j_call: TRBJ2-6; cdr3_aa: CASSPEGSGANVLTF; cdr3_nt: TGCGCCAGCAGCCCGGAAGGGTCTGGGGCCAACGTCCTGACTTTC
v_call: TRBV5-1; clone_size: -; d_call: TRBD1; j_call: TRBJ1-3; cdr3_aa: CASSQAGGASGNTIYF; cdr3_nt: TGCGCCAGCAGCCAAGCAGGGGGCGCGTCTGGAAACACCATATATTTT
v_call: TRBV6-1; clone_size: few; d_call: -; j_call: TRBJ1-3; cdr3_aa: CASSEGSSGNTIYF; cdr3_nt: TGTGCCAGCTCAGAGGGGAGCTCTGGAAACACCATATATTTT
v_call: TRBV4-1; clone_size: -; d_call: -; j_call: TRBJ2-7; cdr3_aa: CASSPLETTSGYEQYF; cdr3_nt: TGCGCCAGCAGCCCCCTGGAGACGACTAGTGGCTACGAGCAGTACTTC
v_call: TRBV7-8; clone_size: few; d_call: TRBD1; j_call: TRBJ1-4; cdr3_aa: CASSQRTGSNEKLFF; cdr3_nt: TGTGCCAGCAGCCAAAGGACAGGGTCTAATGAAAAACTGTTTTTT
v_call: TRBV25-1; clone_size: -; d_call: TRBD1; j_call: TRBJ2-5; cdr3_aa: CASRVITGEETQYF; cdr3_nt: TGTGCCAGCAGGGTGATTACAGGGGAAGAGACCCAGTACTTC
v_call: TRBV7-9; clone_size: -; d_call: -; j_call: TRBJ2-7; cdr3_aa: CASSLSQGSYEQYF; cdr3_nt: TGTGCCAGCAGCTTAAGTCAGGGCTCCTACGAGCAGTACTTC
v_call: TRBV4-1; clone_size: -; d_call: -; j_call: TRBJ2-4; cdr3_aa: CASSQPLSGTSKNIQYF; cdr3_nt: TGCGCCAGCAGCCAACCTCTATCCGGCACTAGTAAAAACATTCAGTACTTC
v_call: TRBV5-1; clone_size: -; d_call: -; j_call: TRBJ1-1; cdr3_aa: CATRLEGNTEAFF; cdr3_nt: TGCGCCACCAGATTGGAGGGGAACACTGAAGCTTTCTTT
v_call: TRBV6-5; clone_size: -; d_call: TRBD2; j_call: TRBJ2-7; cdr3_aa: CASSSPSGSSYEQYF; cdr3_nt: TGTGCCAGCAGTTCTCCTAGCGGTAGCTCCTACGAGCAGTACTTC
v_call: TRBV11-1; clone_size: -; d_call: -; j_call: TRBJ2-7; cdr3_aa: CASSANYEQYF; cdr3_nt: TGTGCCAGCAGCGCCAACTACGAGCAGTACTTC